The source of this T cell receptor (beta chain) is a study of cytomegalovirus exposure and HLA in healthy donors. The CDR3 is 15 residues long. Germline CDR1 LGHNA, CDR2 YNFKEQ. V dropped 1 base and J dropped 0 bases, with 7 bases sitting between them. The PCR was carried out with 60 Vbeta primers and 13 Jbeta primers. Per the study methods: About 10 million of some 80 million unique TCR beta chains were shared, per a later count. Profiled with immunoSEQ multiplex PCR; TCRdb holds only in-frame clones, not every one. V, J and clone size derive from that table, while D and trimming were established from the DNA sequence. The sample holds 130,000 to 150,000 clones.

The J gene is TRBJ1-3, the V gene TRBV4-2; unclear D gene. The sequenced sample consisted of PBMCs. This receptor was taken from a man in his forties in good health and CMV-seronegative. Written as DNA, the CDR3 is TGTGCCAGCAGCCAAGGAGGGCTCTCTGGAAACACCATATATTTT. It codes for CASSQGGLSGNTIYF.